One and the same sample provided the 28 T cell receptor beta chains below, sequenced in a study of CD4 T cell repertoires in COVID-19. Only in-frame clones appear in the TCRdb table, and some are missing; sequencing was by immunoSEQ multiplex PCR. The sample lists about 75,000 clones; around four fifths were seen once. The source material was CD4+ T cells from peripheral blood, sampled after recovery from COVID-19. These TCRs come from a human donor who had COVID-19.

The rearrangement joins TRBV6-5 to TRBJ2-7; TRBD2 matches 7 bases. This CDR3 has 15 amino acids. The J segment lost 2 bases and the V segment lost 6 bases, leaving 10 bases of the junction unmatched. Germline lookup yields CDR1 MNHEY and CDR2 SVGAGI. DNA for the CDR3: TGTGCCAGCAGACCACACGGGACTAAGGCCTACGAGCAGTACTTC. Translated, it gives CASRPHGTKAYEQYF.

The chain recombines TRBV25-1 with TRBJ2-7; D is possibly TRBD1 (5 bases). Germline V gene data show CDR1 as MGHDK and CDR2 as SYGVNS. This CDR3 comprises 15 residues. The V and J ends lost 9 bases and 2 bases respectively, with 20 bases between them. In DNA, the CDR3 is TGTGCCAGTTCGTTAGGGGATGTTGGAGCCTACGAGCAGTACTTC. Protein product: CASSLGDVGAYEQYF.

This clone has only a few counts. This chain links TRBV7-8 with TRBJ2-7; D not certain. The CDR3 covers 17 residues. V lost 5 bases and J lost 2, with 22 bases in between. Per germline, CDR1 SGHVS and CDR2 FQNEAQ. The CDR3 spells CASSPSEGARSPYEQYF. CDR3 in DNA: TGTGCCAGCAGCCCCTCCGAAGGAGCGCGATCCCCCTACGAGCAGTACTTC.

The chain joins TRBV4-2 to TRBJ2-7; D gene unclear. Trimming cost V 4 bases and J 1 base, with 14 bases left between them. Germline CDR1 is LGHNA and CDR2 is YNFKEQ. CDR3 size: 15 residues. The CDR3 sequence is CASSPLGPPSYEQYF. The CDR3 nucleotides read TGTGCCAGCAGCCCCCTAGGGCCCCCGTCCTACGAGCAGTACTTC.

The chain links TRBV5-4 to TRBJ2-2, with D unclear. CDR3 size: 15 residues. The V gene's germline CDR1 is SGHNT and CDR2 YYREEE (reference sequence). V was shortened by 4 bases and J by 0 bases, with 10 bases between the two germline ends. The CDR3 sequence is CASSPLGANTGELFF. CDR3 nucleotides: TGTGCCAGCAGCCCCTTGGGCGCGAACACCGGGGAGCTGTTTTTT.

The count of this clone is one. The chain is built from TRBV5-4 and TRBJ2-1; D may be TRBD2 (6 bases). The CDR3 runs 15 residues. Between the trimmed V and J ends, which lost 1 base and 4 bases, there was a span of 12 bases. The germline V gene has CDR1 SGHNT and CDR2 YYREEE (reference sequence). CDR3 coding DNA: TGTGCCAGCAGCTTGACGTTAGCGGATTACAATGAGCAGTTCTTC. Protein product: CASSLTLADYNEQFF. Drawing the rest from reference TRBV5-4 and TRBJ2-1, the complete variable domain is ETGVTQSPTHLIKTRGQQVTLRCSSQSGHNTVSWYQQALGQGPQFIFQYYREEENGRGNFPPRFSGLQFPNYSSELNVNALELDDSALYLCASSLTLADYNEQFFGPGTRLTVL.

The V call is TRBV19, the J call TRBJ1-5, with D maybe TRBD1 (6 bases). CDR1 and CDR2 (germline): LNHDA, SQIVND (reference sequence). The CDR3 is made up of 15 amino acids. Deletions cut 7 bases from V and 0 bases from J, with 13 bases between. The CDR3 DNA reads TGTGCCAGTAACCCGCAGGGGTCTAGCAATCAGCCCCAGCATTTT. Its translation: CASNPQGSSNQPQHF.

The CDR3 coding sequence is TGTGCCAGTAGTATCACTAGTGACACAGATACGCAGTATTTT. Translation: CASSITSDTDTQYF. The V call is TRBV19, the J call TRBJ2-3; TRBD2 is a possible D gene (5 bases). This CDR3 region has 14 residues. V lost 3 bases, J lost 2 bases, and 9 bases lay in between. Germline CDR1 is LNHDA and CDR2 is SQIVND (reference sequence). Variable domain in full (rest from reference TRBV19 and TRBJ2-3): DGGITQSPKYLFRKEGQNVTLSCEQNLNHDAMYWYRQDPGQGLRLIYYSQIVNDFQKGDIAEGYSVSREKKESFPLTVTSAQKNPTAFYLCASSITSDTDTQYFGPGTRLTVL.

This clone was picked up a small number of times. The rearrangement links TRBV5-6 to TRBJ2-1; tentatively, D is TRBD1 (6 bases). The CDR3 length is 17 residues. Germline V gene sequence: CDR1 SGHDT, CDR2 YYEEEE. V was shortened by 2 bases and J by 5 bases, with 20 bases between the two germline ends. Written as DNA, the CDR3 is TGTGCCAGCAGCTTACAGGGTCTGCCCTCCCAAAACAATGAGCAGTTCTTC. The encoded protein is CASSLQGLPSQNNEQFF.

This chain links TRBV7-2 with TRBJ2-3, with TRBD2 as a possible D gene (5 bases). There are 13 residues in the CDR3. Germline CDR1 is SGHTA and CDR2 is FQGNSA. Between the trimmed V and J ends, which lost 0 bases and 8 bases, there was a span of 9 bases. CDR3 in amino acids: CASSLAGRVTQYF. CDR3 sequence (DNA): TGTGCCAGCAGCTTAGCTGGGCGGGTTACGCAGTATTTT. Together with reference TRBV7-2 and TRBJ2-3, the CDR3 gives the full variable domain: GAGVSQSPSNKVTEKGKDVELRCDPISGHTALYWYRQSLGQGLEFLIYFQGNSAPDKSGLPSDRFSAERTGGSVSTLTIQRTQQEDSAVYLCASSLAGRVTQYFGPGTRLTVL.

This clone was seen once. The chain carries TRBV6-5 and TRBJ1-1, with 9 bases lining up with TRBD1. Germline CDR1 MNHEY, CDR2 SVGAGI. The CDR3 covers 11 residues. The junction had 6 bases not matched to a gene; V was cut back by 7 bases and J by 12 bases. As DNA, the CDR3 is TGTGCCAGCACTCGGGACAGGGAAACTTTCTTT. Its translation: CASTRDRETFF.

The rearrangement uses TRBV10-2 and TRBJ1-4; 7 bases line up with TRBD1. The CDR3 spans 15 residues. Germline CDR1 WSHSY, CDR2 SAAADI. Trimming removed 0 bases from V and 7 bases from J; junction bases left unmatched: 5. The CDR3 reads CASSESTGSGEKLFF. In DNA form, the CDR3 reads TGCGCCAGCAGTGAGTCGACAGGGTCGGGTGAAAAACTGTTTTTT.

The chain uses TRBV5-1 and TRBJ2-3; weak D call: TRBD2 (5 bases). V was clipped by 0 bases and J by 1 base, with 15 bases between them. CDR1 is SGHRS and CDR2 is YFSETQ in the germline V gene. The CDR3 totals 17 residues. CDR3 region: CASSLGETSGGTDTQYF. The CDR3 nucleotides are TGCGCCAGCAGCTTGGGGGAAACTAGTGGTGGCACAGATACGCAGTATTTT.

This clone was seen a handful of times. Other DNA sequences in this sample translate to the same CDR3. The chain is built from TRBV10-3 and TRBJ2-1; 10 bases align to TRBD1. The ends lost 6 bases at V and 0 bases at J; junction bases unmatched: 2. In germline, CDR1 is ENHRY, CDR2 SYGVKD. This CDR3 contains 15 residues. The CDR3 spells CAIRGQGSSYNEQFF. CDR3 coding DNA: TGTGCCATCAGGGGACAGGGGAGCTCCTACAATGAGCAGTTCTTC.

This chain links TRBV12-3 or TRBV12-4 with TRBJ1-1; TRBD1 is a possible D gene (6 bases). With 8 bases removed from V and 1 base from J, the gap between germline ends came to 11 bases. The CDR3 is made up of 13 amino acids. For the CDR3, the DNA is TGTGCCAGCCTTCGGGGGCGGAACACTGAAGCTTTCTTT. Protein sequence: CASLRGRNTEAFF.

CDR3 sequence: CASSLTGFPDTQYF. DNA for the CDR3: TGTGCCAGCAGCTTAACAGGGTTCCCAGATACGCAGTATTTT. This rearrangement joins TRBV9 to TRBJ2-3; maybe TRBD1 (6 bases). V was pared by 4 bases and J by 4 bases, with 13 bases between. Germline-derived CDR1 and CDR2 are SGDLS and YYNGEE. The CDR3 sequence is 14 residues long.

This chain connects TRBV5-1 to TRBJ1-5; no firm D call. V was pared by 0 bases and J by 0 bases, with 13 bases between. CDR3 size: 17 residues. The V gene's germline CDR1 is SGHRS and CDR2 YFSETQ. DNA for the CDR3: TGCGCCAGCAGCTTGGCCGCCGAAGGTTATAGCAATCAGCCCCAGCATTTT. Encoded protein: CASSLAAEGYSNQPQHF. Combining the CDR3 with reference TRBV5-1 and TRBJ1-5 gives the whole variable domain KAGVTQTPRYLIKTRGQQVTLSCSPISGHRSVSWYQQTPGQGLQFLFEYFSETQRNKGNFPGRFSGRQFSNSRSEMNVSTLELGDSALYLCASSLAAEGYSNQPQHFGDGTRLSIL.

This rearrangement joins TRBV5-5 to TRBJ2-7; the match to TRBD1 covers 9 bases. Germline loops: CDR1 SGHKS, CDR2 YYEKEE (reference sequence). The CDR3 sequence is 14 residues long. The ends lost 6 bases at V and 6 bases at J; junction bases unmatched: 10. The CDR3 DNA reads TGTGCCAGCACCACCCACCCGACAGGGGGCGAGCAGTACTTC. Translation gives CASTTHPTGGEQYF.

The chain is built from TRBV7-2 and TRBJ2-5; possibly TRBD2 for D (6 bases). This CDR3 region has 14 residues. The V and J ends lost 5 bases and 7 bases respectively, with 17 bases between them. Germline assignment: CDR1 SGHTA and CDR2 FQGNSA. The CDR3 loop is CASSERVSGMTQYF. The DNA for the CDR3 is TGTGCCAGCAGCGAGCGGGTTTCGGGGATGACCCAGTACTTC.

The rearrangement uses TRBV10-1 and TRBJ2-7; D is tentatively TRBD1 or TRBD2 (5 bases each). The length of the CDR3 is 15 residues. CDR1 is WNHNN and CDR2 is SYGVQD in the germline V gene (reference sequence). V lost 3 bases and J lost 7, with 19 bases in between. The CDR3 nucleotides read TGCGCCAGCAGTGACTCCGGGACGGCGTTTGGGGAGCAGTACTTC. As protein: CASSDSGTAFGEQYF.

V and J are TRBV5-1 and TRBJ2-7, with D unclear. This CDR3 is 13 amino acids long. Germline assignment: CDR1 SGHRS and CDR2 YFSETQ. Trimming cost V 0 bases and J 0 bases, with 4 bases left between them. CDR3 nucleotides: TGCGCCAGCAGCTTGGGGAGCTCCTACGAGCAGTACTTC. The encoded protein is CASSLGSSYEQYF.

This clone has only one observation. This chain links TRBV7-8 with TRBJ2-1; TRBD2 matches 7 bases. Losses at the gene ends were 5 bases for V and 6 bases for J; bases not matched to a gene: 10. Germline V gives CDR1 SGHVS, CDR2 FQNEAQ. The CDR3 contains 15 residues. CDR3 nucleotide sequence: TGTGCCAGCAGCCCCGGGGGAGCGGGGTCCAATGAGCAGTTCTTC. It codes for CASSPGGAGSNEQFF.

The chain couples TRBV5-1 to TRBJ1-1, with D maybe TRBD1 (6 bases). CDR1 is SGHRS, CDR2 YFSETQ, per germline. The V end was cut by 0 bases, the J end by 3 bases, with 9 bases between. This CDR3 is 14 amino acids long. The CDR3 loop is CASSLAGVDTEAFF. Written as DNA, the CDR3 is TGCGCCAGCAGCTTGGCAGGGGTGGACACTGAAGCTTTCTTT.

The chain uses TRBV5-1 and TRBJ2-7; 8 bases are a match to TRBD1. Germline V gives CDR1 SGHRS, CDR2 YFSETQ. V lost 2 bases and J lost 7; bases outside the gene matches: 14. The CDR3 has 16 residues. The CDR3 here is CASSFLGQALLREQYF. The CDR3 nucleotides read TGCGCCAGCAGCTTTTTGGGACAGGCCCTCCTTCGGGAGCAGTACTTC.

This chain links TRBV19 with TRBJ1-3, with unresolved D. The CDR3 runs to 17 residues. In germline, CDR1 is LNHDA, CDR2 SQIVND (reference sequence). V shed 5 bases and J shed 0 bases, with 17 bases lying between them. In DNA, the CDR3 is TGTGCCAGTAGTGGGGTGCGGCAGGCAAACTCTGGAAACACCATATATTTT. It yields the protein CASSGVRQANSGNTIYF.

V and J are TRBV7-8 and TRBJ1-1; D is ambiguous. V lost 2 bases and J lost 5, with 9 bases in between. The CDR3 runs to 13 residues. Per the germline V gene, CDR1 is SGHVS and CDR2 is FQNEAQ. The CDR3 nucleotides read TGTGCCAGCAGCTTATCATGGGGAACTGAAGCTTTCTTT. This encodes CASSLSWGTEAFF.

The chain recombines TRBV19 with TRBJ1-2, with 7 positions matching TRBD1. In germline, CDR1 is LNHDA, CDR2 SQIVND (reference sequence). V was pared by 3 bases and J by 7 bases, with 5 bases of the junction left unmatched. This CDR3 region has 13 residues. CDR3 nucleotides: TGTGCCAGTAGTATCCAGGGGGACAGTGGCTACACCTTC. It codes for CASSIQGDSGYTF.

The chain couples TRBV5-1 to TRBJ1-2, with D uncertain. Germline assignment: CDR1 SGHRS and CDR2 YFSETQ. There are 14 residues in the CDR3. Trimming stripped 2 bases from V and 2 bases from J, with 10 bases between. CDR3 residues: CASSFRTENYGYTF. Here the CDR3 DNA reads TGCGCCAGCAGCTTTAGGACGGAGAACTATGGCTACACCTTC.